The 15 T cell receptor beta chains below come from one sample, sequenced in a study of read filtering for tumor transcriptome and immune sequencing. From approximately 430 ng of RNA, a library with molecular barcoded alpha/delta and beta/gamma adaptors was made. TCRdb re-called the reads with MiXCR, one entry per CDR3 protein. The data show more than 70,000 distinct CDR3 sequences, with 20% to 25% seen just once and over 10% held by the top ten. Input material: a population of CD138-negative cells sorted from bone marrow. All receptors come from a donor at least 40 years old with multiple myeloma.

This clonotype was counted ten times or more. The chain couples TRBV5-1 to TRBJ2-2; D may match TRBD1 or TRBD2 (6 bases each). This CDR3 spans 14 amino acids. Germline assignment: CDR1 SGHRS and CDR2 YFSETQ. Between the trimmed V and J ends, which lost 2 bases and 3 bases, there was a span of 8 bases. DNA for the CDR3: TGCGCCAGCAGCTTAGGGGGGCACACCGGGGAGCTGTTTTTT. Translating it yields CASSLGGHTGELFF.

In this sample, this clonotype turned up many times. This chain joins TRBV14 and TRBJ1-4, with 7 positions matching TRBD1. This CDR3 region has 15 residues. Losses at the gene ends were 5 bases for V and 8 bases for J; bases not matched to a gene: 11. Germline V gene sequence: CDR1 SGHDN, CDR2 FVKESK. The CDR3 spells CASSTYRGSAEKLFF. In DNA, the CDR3 is TGTGCCAGCAGCACGTACAGGGGATCCGCAGAAAAACTGTTTTTT. Looking up the rest from reference TRBV14 and TRBJ1-4 gives the full variable domain: EAGVTQFPSHSVIEKGQTVTLRCDPISGHDNLYWYRRVMGKEIKFLLHFVKESKQDESGMPNNRFLAERTGGTYSTLKVQPAELEDSGVYFCASSTYRGSAEKLFFGSGTQLSVL.

Of note for this clonotype: This clone may be a read error of a much larger clone one base away. The rearrangement links TRBV30 to TRBJ1-1, with D possibly TRBD1 on 6 matching bases. Germline V gene data show CDR1 as GTSNPN and CDR2 as SVGIG (reference sequence). This CDR3 has 14 residues. V lost 1 base, J lost 6 bases, and 15 bases lay in between. The CDR3, as DNA: TGTGCCTGGAGTGGGGGGGGCCCGGGAGCTGAAGCTTTCTTT. Translated: CAWSGGGPGAEAFF.

Comments on this clonotype: One base away lies a much larger clone, so this may be a sequencing read error. As DNA, the CDR3 is TGCAGTGCGTGCGACAGTCTTTCTCTCTATGGCTACACCTTC. It encodes CSACDSLSLYGYTF. The V call is TRBV20-1, the J call TRBJ1-2; tentative D call: TRBD1 (5 bases). V was clipped by 6 bases and J by 4 bases, with 18 bases between them. The germline V gene has CDR1 DFQATT and CDR2 SNEGSKA (reference sequence). This CDR3 region has 14 residues.

In this sample, this clonotype turned up a few times. The CDR3 loop reads CASSYTGGETQYF. In DNA, the CDR3 is TGTGCCAGCAGTTACACAGGGGGGGAGACCCAGTACTTC. The genes are TRBV7-3 and TRBJ2-5; 8 bases match TRBD1. Trimming took 6 bases from V and 5 from J; bases not matched to a gene: 5. Germline V gives CDR1 SGHTA, CDR2 FQGTGA. This CDR3 comprises 13 residues.

In this sample, this clonotype turned up many times. J is TRBJ2-7 and V is TRBV20-1, with 9 positions matching TRBD1. The CDR3 extends over 14 amino acids. Looked up from germline, CDR1 is DFQATT and CDR2 is SNEGSKA (reference sequence). Trimming removed 0 bases from V and 3 bases from J; junction bases left unmatched: 3. CDR3 loop: CSARDEDRGYEQYF. The DNA for the CDR3 is TGCAGTGCTAGAGATGAGGACAGGGGCTACGAGCAGTACTTC.

In this sample, this clonotype turned up many times. The chain employs TRBV4-1 and TRBJ1-2, with TRBD1 matching 8 bases. The CDR3 has 20 amino acids. The V segment lost 0 bases and the J segment 0 bases; nucleotides outside the gene matches: 15. Germline V gives CDR1 MGHRA, CDR2 YSYEKL. This CDR3 is CASSQDGIGSRDRPNYGYTF. The CDR3 bases are TGCGCCAGCAGCCAAGATGGGATCGGGTCCCGGGACAGGCCTAACTATGGCTACACCTTC.

This sequence joins TRBV5-1 and TRBJ1-1; tentative D call: TRBD1 (5 bases). The CDR3 is 12 amino acids. Trimming removed 7 bases from V and 6 bases from J, with 13 bases in between. CDR1 and CDR2 (germline): SGHRS, YFSETQ. CDR3 sequence: CASAYGGAEAFF. The CDR3, as DNA: TGCGCCAGCGCCTATGGAGGGGCTGAAGCTTTCTTT.

The CDR3 DNA follows: TGTGCCAGCAAACAGGGGGCGGCCGAGCAGTACTTC. It specifies CASKQGAAEQYF. V is TRBV28 and J is TRBJ2-7; TRBD1 matches 9 bases. The J segment lost 6 bases and the V segment lost 7 bases, leaving 4 bases of the junction unmatched. Germline lookup yields CDR1 MDHEN and CDR2 SYDVKM. The CDR3 spans 12 residues.

This clonotype was recorded many times. The V call is TRBV5-1, the J call TRBJ2-2; 8 nucleotides agree with TRBD1. Germline V gene sequence: CDR1 SGHRS, CDR2 YFSETQ. The CDR3 loop spans 15 amino acids. The J segment lost 3 bases and the V segment lost 4 bases, leaving 5 bases of the junction unmatched. The CDR3 DNA sequence: TGCGCCAGCAGCCGGACAGGGCCAGACACCGGGGAGCTGTTTTTT. Amino acids: CASSRTGPDTGELFF.

Many counts were recorded for this clonotype. J is TRBJ2-1 and V is TRBV5-1, with 11 bases identical to TRBD2. The CDR3 is 17 residues long. Trimming cost V 6 bases and J 1 base; bases outside gene matches: 9. The germline V gene encodes CDR1 SGHRS and CDR2 YFSETQ. CDR3 loop: CASKGVSGGVSYNEQFF. The CDR3 coding sequence is TGCGCCAGCAAAGGTGTTAGCGGGGGGGTTTCCTACAATGAGCAGTTCTTC. The full variable domain, in which reference TRBV5-1 and TRBJ2-1 provide the parts outside the CDR3, is KAGVTQTPRYLIKTRGQQVTLSCSPISGHRSVSWYQQTPGQGLQFLFEYFSETQRNKGNFPGRFSGRQFSNSRSEMNVSTLELGDSALYLCASKGVSGGVSYNEQFFGPGTRLTVL.

This clonotype was seen repeatedly, ten times or more. CDR3 nucleotide sequence: TGTGCCAGCAGTCCTGGGTCGAACGAGCAGTACTTC. Translation gives CASSPGSNEQYF. The V and J genes are TRBV28 and TRBJ2-7; D remains ambiguous. In germline, CDR1 is MDHEN, CDR2 SYDVKM. The CDR3 has 12 amino acids. The V gene lost 5 bases and the J gene lost 5 bases, with 10 bases spanning the gap. Complete variable domain (other parts from reference TRBV28 and TRBJ2-7): DVKVTQSSRYLVKRTGEKVFLECVQDMDHENMFWYRQDPGLGLRLIYFSYDVKMKEKGDIPEGYSVSREKKERFSLILESASTNQTSMYLCASSPGSNEQYFGPGTRLTVT.

This chain connects TRBV19 to TRBJ1-5; perhaps TRBD1 as D (5 bases). The germline V and J ends were trimmed by 10 bases and 0 bases, with 16 bases remaining between them. CDR3 length: 15 amino acids. In germline, CDR1 is LNHDA, CDR2 SQIVND (reference sequence). CDR3 nucleotides: TGTGCCACCCGGGGCCGAATAAATAGCAATCAGCCCCAGCATTTT. Translated: CATRGRINSNQPQHF.

The CDR3 protein is CASSFPASYEQYF. CDR3 DNA sequence: TGTGCCAGCAGTTTCCCGGCCTCCTACGAGCAGTACTTC. V usage is TRBV12-3 or TRBV12-4 and J usage is TRBJ2-7, with D hard to call. Between the trimmed V and J ends, which lost 3 bases and 0 bases, there was a span of 6 bases. There are 13 residues in the CDR3.

This clonotype was observed many times. The chain is built from TRBV12-3 or TRBV12-4 and TRBJ2-5; the match to TRBD1 covers 8 bases. The CDR3 has 14 amino acids. The V and J ends lost 5 bases and 2 bases, in that order; junction bases with no gene match: 4. The DNA for the CDR3 is TGTGCCAGCAGTCAAGGACAGGGTCAAGAGACCCAGTACTTC. This translates into CASSQGQGQETQYF.